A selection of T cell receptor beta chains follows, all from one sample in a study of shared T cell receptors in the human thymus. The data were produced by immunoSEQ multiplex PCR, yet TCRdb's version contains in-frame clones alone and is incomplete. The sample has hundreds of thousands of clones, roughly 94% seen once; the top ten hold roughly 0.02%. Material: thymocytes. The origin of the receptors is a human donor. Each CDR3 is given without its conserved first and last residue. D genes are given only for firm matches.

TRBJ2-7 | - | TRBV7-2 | ASSPPGDSYEQY
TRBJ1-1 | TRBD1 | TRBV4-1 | ASSQHGQGNTEAF
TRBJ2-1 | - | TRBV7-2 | ASSRLVGEEGNNEQF
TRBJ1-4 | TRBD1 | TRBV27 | ASAPPSRDRKGGTNEKLF
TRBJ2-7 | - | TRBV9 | ASAGTHSYEQY
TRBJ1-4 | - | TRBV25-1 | ASSAHSTGPHEKLF
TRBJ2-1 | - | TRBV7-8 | ASSLGRPFSYNEQF
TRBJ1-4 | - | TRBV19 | ASNGPAPATNEKLF
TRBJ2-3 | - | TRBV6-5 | ASSYLRGVQPDTQY
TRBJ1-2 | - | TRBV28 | ASSFFWSVGFYGYT
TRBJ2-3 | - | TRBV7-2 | ASSLIWSGSSTDTQY
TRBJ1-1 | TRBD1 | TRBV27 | ASSPSTGQEDTEAF
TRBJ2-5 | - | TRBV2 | ASSTATQGETQY
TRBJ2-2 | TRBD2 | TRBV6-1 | ASSDREGGPTGELF
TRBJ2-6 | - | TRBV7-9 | ASSFVGGPASGANVLT
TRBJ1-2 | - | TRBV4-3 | ASSPTRRDGNYGYT
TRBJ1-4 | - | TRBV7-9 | ATNLEPPVGGGDEKLF
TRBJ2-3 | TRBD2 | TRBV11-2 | ASSYRRAGGPSTDTQY
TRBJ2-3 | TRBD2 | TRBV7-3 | ASSLGLAEDTQY
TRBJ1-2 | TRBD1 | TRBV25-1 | ASSSGTGGGYT
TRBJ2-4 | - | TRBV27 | ASSRDRIAKNIQY
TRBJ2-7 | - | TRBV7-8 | ASSFVGDGAHEQY
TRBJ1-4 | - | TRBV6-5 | ASSPRSTNEKLF
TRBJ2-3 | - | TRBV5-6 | ASSLDRAGHSGEY
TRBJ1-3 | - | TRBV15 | ATSRDLTRTVPGNTIY
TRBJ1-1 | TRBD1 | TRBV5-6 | ASSLPGGNTEAF
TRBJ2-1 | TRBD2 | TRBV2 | ASSAGLAEYNEQF
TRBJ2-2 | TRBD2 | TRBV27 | ASLGGAGVLSGELF
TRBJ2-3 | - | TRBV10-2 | ATNRDLIPTNATDTQY
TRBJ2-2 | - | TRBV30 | AWTTGVKSGELF
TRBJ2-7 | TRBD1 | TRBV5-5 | ASRNGQGAFHEQY
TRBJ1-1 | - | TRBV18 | ASSPLMIKGHKGNTEAF
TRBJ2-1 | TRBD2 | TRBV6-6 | ASTGLEEDNEQF
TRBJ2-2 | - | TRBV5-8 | ASSLGWTNTGELF
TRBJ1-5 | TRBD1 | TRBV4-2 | ASSQDSPGGAGNQPQH
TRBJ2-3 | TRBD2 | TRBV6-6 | ASSRTSGRGDTQY
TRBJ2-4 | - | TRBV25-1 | ASRMVDYNSKNIQY
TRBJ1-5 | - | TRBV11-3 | ASSPPPGDSNQPQH
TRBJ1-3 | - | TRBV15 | ATSGLNRVSGDTIY
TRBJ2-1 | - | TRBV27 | ASREGRPHSYNEQF
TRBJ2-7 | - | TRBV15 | ATSRDVEGLYEQY
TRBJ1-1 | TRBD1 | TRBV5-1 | ASSFEIKTGENTEAF
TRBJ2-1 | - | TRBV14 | ASSQLYGSTYNEQF
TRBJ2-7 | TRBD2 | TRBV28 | ASSFWREGYEQY
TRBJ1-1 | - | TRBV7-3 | ASSLYTKRGGNTEAF
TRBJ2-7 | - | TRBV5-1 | ASSLDYRGAGEQY
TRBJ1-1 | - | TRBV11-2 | ASAEKGTNTEAF
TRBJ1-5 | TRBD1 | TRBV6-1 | ASSQGAGQPQH
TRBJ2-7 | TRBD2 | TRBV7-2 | ASSPSGLANHEQY
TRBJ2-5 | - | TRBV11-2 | ASREPGPGQETQY
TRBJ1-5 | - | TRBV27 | ASSLPNQPQH
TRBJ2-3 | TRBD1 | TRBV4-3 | ASSQGPGQGAFRDTQY
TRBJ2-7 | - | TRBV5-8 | ATQGAFQALSYEQY
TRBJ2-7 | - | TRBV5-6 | ASSLARRRGSYEQY
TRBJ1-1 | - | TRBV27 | ASSFPKGEAF